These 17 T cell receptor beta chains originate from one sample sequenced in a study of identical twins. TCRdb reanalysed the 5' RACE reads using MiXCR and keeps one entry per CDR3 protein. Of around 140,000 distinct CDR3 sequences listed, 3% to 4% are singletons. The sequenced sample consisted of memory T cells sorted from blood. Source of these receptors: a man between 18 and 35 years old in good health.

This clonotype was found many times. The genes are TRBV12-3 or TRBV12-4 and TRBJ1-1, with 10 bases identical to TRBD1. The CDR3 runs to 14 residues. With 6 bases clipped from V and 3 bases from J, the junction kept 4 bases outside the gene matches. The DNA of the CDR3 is TGTGCCAGCAGACCGGACAGGGGGGACACTGAAGCTTTCTTT. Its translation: CASRPDRGDTEAFF.

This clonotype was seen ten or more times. The CDR3 coding sequence is TGTGCCAGCAGCCAGCTCGAGGGAGGAGGGCAGCCCCAGCATTTT. Its protein product is CASSQLEGGGQPQHF. V and J are TRBV4-2 and TRBJ1-5; no firm D call. This CDR3 is built from 15 residues. The ends were cut back, 3 bases at V and 7 bases at J, with 16 bases in the middle. CDR1 and CDR2 from the germline V gene are LGHNA and YNFKEQ.

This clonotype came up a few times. The CDR3, as DNA: TGTGCCACCAGCAGAGTAGGGACCGGTAATGAAAAACTGTTTTTT. Its translation: CATSRVGTGNEKLFF. The chain joins TRBV15 to TRBJ1-4; D is possibly TRBD1 (5 bases). Germline CDR1 and CDR2: LNHNV and YYDKDF (reference sequence). This CDR3 has 15 residues. The germline V and J ends were trimmed by 1 base and 4 bases, with 10 bases remaining between them.

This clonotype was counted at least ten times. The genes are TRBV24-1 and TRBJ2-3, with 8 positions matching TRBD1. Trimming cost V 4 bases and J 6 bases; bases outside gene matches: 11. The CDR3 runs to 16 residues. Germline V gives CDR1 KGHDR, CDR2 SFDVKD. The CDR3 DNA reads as TGTGCCACCAGTGACGGACAGGGTGAAGGTATGGATACGCAGTATTTT. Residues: CATSDGQGEGMDTQYF.

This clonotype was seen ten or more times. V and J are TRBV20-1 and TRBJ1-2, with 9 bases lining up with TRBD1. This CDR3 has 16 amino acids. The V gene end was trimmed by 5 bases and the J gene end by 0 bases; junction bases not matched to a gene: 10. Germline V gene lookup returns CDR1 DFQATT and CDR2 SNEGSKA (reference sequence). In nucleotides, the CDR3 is TGCAGTGCTGACCCTTCACGGGACAGGGCTAACTATGGCTACACCTTC. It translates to CSADPSRDRANYGYTF.

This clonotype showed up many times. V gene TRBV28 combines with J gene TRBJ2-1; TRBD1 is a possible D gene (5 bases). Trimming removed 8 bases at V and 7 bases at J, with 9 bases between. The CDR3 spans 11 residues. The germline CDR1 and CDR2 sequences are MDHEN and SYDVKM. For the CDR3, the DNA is TGTGCCAGCCAGGGCTCGAATGAGCAGTTCTTC. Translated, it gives CASQGSNEQFF.

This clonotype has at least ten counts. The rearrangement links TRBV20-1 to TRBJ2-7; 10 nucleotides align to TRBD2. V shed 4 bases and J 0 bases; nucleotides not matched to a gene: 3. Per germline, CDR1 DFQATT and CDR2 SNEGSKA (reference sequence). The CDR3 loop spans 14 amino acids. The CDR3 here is CSAIPSGSSYEQYF. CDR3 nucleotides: TGCAGTGCTATTCCTAGCGGGAGCTCCTACGAGCAGTACTTC.

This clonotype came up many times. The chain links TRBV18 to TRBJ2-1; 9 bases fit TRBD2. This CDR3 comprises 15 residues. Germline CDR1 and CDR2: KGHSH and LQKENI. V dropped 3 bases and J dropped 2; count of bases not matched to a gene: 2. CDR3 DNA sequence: TGTGCCAGCTCACCCCTAGCGGGAACCTACAATGAGCAGTTCTTC. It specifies CASSPLAGTYNEQFF.

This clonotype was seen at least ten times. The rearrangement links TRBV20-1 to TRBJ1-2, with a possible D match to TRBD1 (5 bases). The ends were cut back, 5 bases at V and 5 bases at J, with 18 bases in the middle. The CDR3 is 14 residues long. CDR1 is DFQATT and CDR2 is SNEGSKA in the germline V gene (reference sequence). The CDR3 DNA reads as TGCAGTGCTCAGGACACTATAAAGACGTATGGCTACACCTTC. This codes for CSAQDTIKTYGYTF.

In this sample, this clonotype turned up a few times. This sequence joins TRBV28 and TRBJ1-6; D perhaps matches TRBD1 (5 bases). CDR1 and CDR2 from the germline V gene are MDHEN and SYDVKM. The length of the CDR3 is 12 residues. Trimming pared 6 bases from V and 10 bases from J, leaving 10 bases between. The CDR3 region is CASSSGSSPLHF. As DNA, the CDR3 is TGTGCCAGCAGCTCAGGGAGCTCACCCCTCCACTTT. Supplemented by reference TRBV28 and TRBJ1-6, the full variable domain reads DVKVTQSSRYLVKRTGEKVFLECVQDMDHENMFWYRQDPGLGLRLIYFSYDVKMKEKGDIPEGYSVSREKKERFSLILESASTNQTSMYLCASSSGSSPLHFGNGTRLTVT.

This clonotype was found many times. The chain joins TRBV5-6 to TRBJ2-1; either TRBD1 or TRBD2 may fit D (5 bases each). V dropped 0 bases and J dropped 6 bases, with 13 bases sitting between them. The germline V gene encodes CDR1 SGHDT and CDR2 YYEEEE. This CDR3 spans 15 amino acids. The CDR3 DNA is TGTGCCAGCAGCTTGGGAGGGGCCTCCAGCAATGAGCAGTTCTTC. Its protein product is CASSLGGASSNEQFF.

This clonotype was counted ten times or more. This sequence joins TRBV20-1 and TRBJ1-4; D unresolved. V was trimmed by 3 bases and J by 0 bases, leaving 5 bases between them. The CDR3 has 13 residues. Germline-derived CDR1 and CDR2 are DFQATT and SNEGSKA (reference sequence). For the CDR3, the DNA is TGCAGTGCTAGTGCGTCAACTAATGAAAAACTGTTTTTT. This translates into CSASASTNEKLFF.

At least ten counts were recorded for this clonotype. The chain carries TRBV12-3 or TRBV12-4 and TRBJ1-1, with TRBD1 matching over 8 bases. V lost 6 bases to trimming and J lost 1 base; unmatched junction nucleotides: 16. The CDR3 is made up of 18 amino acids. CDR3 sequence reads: CASRRSIGTGIKNTEAFF. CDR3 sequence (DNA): TGTGCCAGCAGACGTTCGATAGGGACAGGCATCAAGAACACTGAAGCTTTCTTT.

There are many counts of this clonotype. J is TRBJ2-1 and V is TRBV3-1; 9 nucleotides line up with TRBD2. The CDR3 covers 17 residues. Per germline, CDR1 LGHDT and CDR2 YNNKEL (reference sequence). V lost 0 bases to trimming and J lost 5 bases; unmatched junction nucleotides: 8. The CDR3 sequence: CASSQERRGGRHNEQFF. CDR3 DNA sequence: TGTGCCAGCAGCCAAGAGAGGCGGGGGGGGCGACACAATGAGCAGTTCTTC.

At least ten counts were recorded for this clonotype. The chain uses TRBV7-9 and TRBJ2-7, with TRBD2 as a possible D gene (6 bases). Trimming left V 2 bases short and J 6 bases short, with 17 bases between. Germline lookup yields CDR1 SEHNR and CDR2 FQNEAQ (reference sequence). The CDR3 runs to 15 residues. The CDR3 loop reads CASSLTRGRGREQYF. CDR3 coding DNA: TGTGCCAGCAGCTTAACCCGGGGGAGAGGTCGCGAGCAGTACTTC.

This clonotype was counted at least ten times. The CDR3 DNA reads TGTGCCAGCAGTGAAATTTGGGGCAATGGACAGGGGGGCTACAATGAGCAGTTCTTC. This gives the protein CASSEIWGNGQGGYNEQFF. The genes are TRBV6-1 and TRBJ2-1; 10 bases line up with TRBD1. Unmatched junction bases numbered 13, after V lost 2 bases and J lost 3 bases. This CDR3 comprises 19 residues. CDR1 MNHNS and CDR2 SASEGT come from the germline V gene.

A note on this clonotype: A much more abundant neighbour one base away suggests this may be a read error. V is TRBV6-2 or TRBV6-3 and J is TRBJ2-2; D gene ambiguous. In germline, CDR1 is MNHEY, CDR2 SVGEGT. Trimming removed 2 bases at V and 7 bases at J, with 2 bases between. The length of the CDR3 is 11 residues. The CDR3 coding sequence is TGTGCCAGCAGTTACGACGGGGAGCTGTTTTTT. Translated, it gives CASSYDGELFF.